The next 29 T cell receptor beta chains were all read from a single sample in a study of cytotoxic CD8 clonotypes in ibrutinib-treated CLL. TCRdb keeps only in-frame clones here, not all; method: immunoSEQ multiplex PCR. The table lists about 140,000 clones, roughly three quarters of them singletons. The specimen was PBMCs, collected after 24 months of ibrutinib treatment. Every receptor here comes from a human donor with chronic lymphocytic leukemia.

J is TRBJ1-2 and V is TRBV29-1; D not certain. This CDR3 contains 11 residues. Germline V gene lookup returns CDR1 SQVTM and CDR2 ANQGSEA. V lost 4 bases and J lost 8, with 11 bases in between. In DNA, the CDR3 is TGCAGCGTTGGAGGTACTGGAGGCTACACCTTC. This codes for CSVGGTGGYTF.

This rearrangement joins TRBV9 to TRBJ2-3, with D maybe TRBD2 (6 bases). V dropped 0 bases and J dropped 4 bases, with 12 bases sitting between them. The CDR3 contains 15 residues. Looked up from germline, CDR1 is SGDLS and CDR2 is YYNGEE. CDR3 in DNA: TGTGCCAGCAGCGTAGTGGGGGGTCCCCCAGATACGCAGTATTTT. Protein sequence: CASSVVGGPPDTQYF.

This clone showed up just a few times. This CDR3 is also generated by other DNA sequences in the sample. V gene TRBV4-2 combines with J gene TRBJ2-3, with unresolved D. V was shortened by 4 bases and J by 5 bases, with 7 bases between the two germline ends. CDR1 and CDR2 from the germline V gene are LGHNA and YNFKEQ. The CDR3 runs to 12 residues. CDR3 DNA: TGTGCCAGCAGCCCGCCCGGAGATACGCAGTATTTT. Amino acids: CASSPPGDTQYF.

This clone was recorded a few times. The rearrangement joins TRBV11-1 to TRBJ2-4, with D perhaps matching TRBD1 (6 bases). The CDR3 contains 14 residues. CDR1 is SGHAT and CDR2 is FQDESV in the germline V gene (reference sequence). V lost 1 base, J lost 6 bases, and 10 bases lay in between. CDR3 DNA sequence: TGTGCCAGCAGCTTAGGGACAGACCTAAACATTCAGTACTTC. Its protein product is CASSLGTDLNIQYF.

The chain joins TRBV18 to TRBJ2-5; D ambiguous. The V end was cut by 2 bases, the J end by 3 bases, with 7 bases between. CDR3 length equals 13 residues. Germline V gene lookup returns CDR1 KGHSH and CDR2 LQKENI. The CDR3 DNA is TGTGCCAGCTCACCAGGGTCAGAAGAGACCCAGTACTTC. This translates into CASSPGSEETQYF.

This clone was counted a few times. The V call is TRBV7-8, the J call TRBJ2-6, with a tentative D call TRBD1 (6 bases). The CDR3 has 17 amino acids. V dropped 0 bases and J dropped 1 base, with 10 bases sitting between them. Germline CDR1 SGHVS, CDR2 FQNEAQ. CDR3 in DNA: TGTGCCAGCAGCTTAGCTCCCCAGGGGTCTGGGGCCAACGTCCTGACTTTC. This translates into CASSLAPQGSGANVLTF. Full variable domain (rest looked up from reference TRBV7-8 and TRBJ2-6): GAGVSQSPRYKVAKRGQDVALRCDPISGHVSLFWYQQALGQGPEFLTYFQNEAQLDKSGLPSDRFFAERPEGSVSTLKIQRTQQEDSAVYLCASSLAPQGSGANVLTFGAGSRLTVL.

This rearrangement joins TRBV18 to TRBJ1-5; D gene unclear. The CDR3 consists of 14 residues. Germline V CDR1 and CDR2: KGHSH, LQKENI. Between the trimmed V and J ends, which lost 1 base and 3 bases, there was a span of 7 bases. CDR3: CASSPQGPNQPQHF. The CDR3 DNA follows: TGTGCCAGCTCACCACAGGGCCCCAATCAGCCCCAGCATTTT.

V gene TRBV6-4 combines with J gene TRBJ2-5; TRBD2 matches 7 bases. Germline V gene sequence: CDR1 MRHNA, CDR2 SNTAGT. The length of the CDR3 is 13 residues. J lost 9 bases, V lost 3 bases, and 7 bases had no gene match. This CDR3 reads CASSEGPRGAQYF. CDR3 coding DNA: TGTGCCAGCAGTGAAGGGCCCCGGGGGGCCCAGTACTTC.

V and J are TRBV18 and TRBJ2-4, with 12 positions matching TRBD2. With V trimmed by 2 bases and J by 11 bases, 10 bases remained unmatched. This CDR3 comprises 16 residues. The germline V gene has CDR1 KGHSH and CDR2 LQKENI. Here the CDR3 DNA reads TGTGCCAGCTCACCATCCCTAGCGGGAGGGCCGTCCCTTCAGTACTTC. Amino acids: CASSPSLAGGPSLQYF.

CDR3 sequence reads: CASSESRQGNWREQYF. The CDR3 DNA follows: TGCGCCAGCAGTGAGTCGAGGCAGGGGAATTGGCGGGAGCAGTACTTC. The chain uses TRBV10-1 and TRBJ2-7; TRBD1 might be the D (6 bases). The V end lost 0 bases, the J end lost 7 bases, and 19 bases lay between the germline ends. This CDR3 is 16 amino acids long. Germline V lookup: CDR1 WNHNN, CDR2 SYGVQD (reference sequence).

The J gene is TRBJ1-2, the V gene TRBV18; D is perhaps TRBD1 (6 bases). The CDR3 extends over 14 amino acids. V dropped 3 bases and J dropped 2 bases, with 10 bases sitting between them. Per germline, CDR1 KGHSH and CDR2 LQKENI. CDR3 amino acids: CASSPAGHNYGYTF. DNA for the CDR3: TGTGCCAGCTCACCGGCGGGACACAACTATGGCTACACCTTC. Drawing the rest from reference TRBV18 and TRBJ1-2, the complete variable domain is NAGVMQNPRHLVRRRGQEARLRCSPMKGHSHVYWYRQLPEEGLKFMVYLQKENIIDESGMPKERFSAEFPKEGPSILRIQQVVRGDSAAYFCASSPAGHNYGYTFGSGTRLTVV.

The V gene is TRBV30, the J gene TRBJ2-1; TRBD2 aligns across 9 bases. The CDR3 has 16 amino acids. The V gene end was trimmed by 0 bases and the J gene end by 2 bases; junction bases not matched to a gene: 5. Germline V gene sequence: CDR1 GTSNPN, CDR2 SVGIG (reference sequence). This CDR3 reads CAWSVLLAGPYNEQFF. The DNA for the CDR3 is TGTGCCTGGAGTGTACTCCTAGCGGGGCCCTACAATGAGCAGTTCTTC. The variable domain in full, completed from reference TRBV30 and TRBJ2-1, reads SQTIHQWPATLVQPVGSPLSLECTVEGTSNPNLYWYRQAAGRGLQLLFYSVGIGQISSEVPQNLSASRPQDRQFILSSKKLLLSDSGFYLCAWSVLLAGPYNEQFFGPGTRLTVL.

This clone has a single count. This sequence joins TRBV10-3 and TRBJ1-1; D ambiguous. Trimming cost V 0 bases and J 0 bases, with 11 bases left between them. Germline loops: CDR1 ENHRY, CDR2 SYGVKD. CDR3 length: 16 amino acids. CDR3 sequence: CAISESGSRMNTEAFF. CDR3 bases: TGTGCCATCAGTGAGTCGGGCAGCCGCATGAACACTGAAGCTTTCTTT.

Note on this clone: Other nucleotide sequences from this sample produce the same CDR3. The CDR3 sequence: CASSPTGGPYEQYF. Here the CDR3 DNA reads TGTGCCAGCAGCCCGACAGGGGGCCCCTACGAGCAGTACTTC. The chain carries TRBV28 and TRBJ2-7; 10 bases fit TRBD1. V dropped 6 bases and J dropped 2; count of bases not matched to a gene: 4. The CDR3 spans 14 residues. The germline gives CDR1 MDHEN, CDR2 SYDVKM.

This rearrangement joins TRBV11-3 to TRBJ2-2; 9 bases agree with TRBD1. Germline CDR1 and CDR2: SGHNT and YENEEA. The CDR3 is 15 amino acids. Unmatched junction bases numbered 4, after V lost 5 bases and J lost 3 bases. The CDR3 nucleotides read TGTGCCAGCAGCCGGACAGGGGTCGACACCGGGGAGCTGTTTTTT. Its protein is CASSRTGVDTGELFF.

This clone has just one count. The V and J genes are TRBV7-3 and TRBJ1-5; D may be TRBD1 (6 bases). This CDR3 contains 12 residues. Germline V CDR1 and CDR2: SGHTA, FQGTGA. V dropped 8 bases and J dropped 7 bases, with 12 bases sitting between them. CDR3: CASGGAGQPQHF. CDR3 nucleotides: TGTGCCAGCGGGGGGGCCGGGCAGCCCCAGCATTTT.

The chain has TRBV7-8 and TRBJ2-5, with a weak D call TRBD1 (5 bases). The length of the CDR3 is 14 residues. Germline CDR1 SGHVS, CDR2 FQNEAQ. Trimming pared 1 base from V and 9 bases from J, leaving 15 bases between. The CDR3 reads CASSLGGGPSAQYF. The CDR3 DNA reads TGTGCCAGCAGCTTAGGGGGCGGCCCCTCGGCCCAGTACTTC.

CDR3 DNA: TGTGCCTGGAGCCATATGGGGGGGCCGGCCTTATATGGCTACACCTTC. Protein: CAWSHMGGPALYGYTF. The rearrangement joins TRBV30 to TRBJ1-2; a weak D match, TRBD1 (6 bases). In germline, CDR1 is GTSNPN, CDR2 SVGIG (reference sequence). This CDR3 spans 16 amino acids. Trimming took 3 bases from V and 5 from J, leaving 22 bases between them.

This clone was seen ten or more times. This chain links TRBV6-5 with TRBJ2-1; TRBD2 aligns across 8 bases. CDR1 is MNHEY and CDR2 is SVGAGI in the germline V gene. The length of the CDR3 is 13 residues. The ends lost 8 bases at V and 10 bases at J; junction bases unmatched: 10. CDR3 loop: CASRPRIAGEQFF. The CDR3 nucleotides are TGTGCCAGCCGACCCCGCATAGCGGGAGAGCAGTTCTTC.

V usage is TRBV9 and J usage is TRBJ1-5; D is uncertain. Per the germline V gene, CDR1 is SGDLS and CDR2 is YYNGEE. The germline V and J ends were trimmed by 0 bases and 10 bases, with 17 bases remaining between them. The CDR3 is 15 amino acids. CDR3 nucleotide sequence: TGTGCCAGCAGCGTAGCCGGCGCCTCAATCAGCCCCCAGCATTTT. It yields the protein CASSVAGASISPQHF. The variable domain in full, completed from reference TRBV9 and TRBJ1-5, reads DSGVTQTPKHLITATGQRVTLRCSPRSGDLSVYWYQQSLDQGLQFLIQYYNGEERAKGNILERFSAQQFPDLHSELNLSSLELGDSALYFCASSVAGASISPQHFGDGTRLSIL.

This CDR3 reads CASSTRISNSPLHF. CDR3 sequence (DNA): TGTGCCAGCAGCACAAGGATTAGCAATTCACCCCTCCACTTT. V gene TRBV7-3 combines with J gene TRBJ1-6; D unclear. Trimming removed 5 bases from V and 7 bases from J, with 12 bases in between. The germline V gene has CDR1 SGHTA and CDR2 FQGTGA. The CDR3 contains 14 residues.

This clone appeared once. This rearrangement joins TRBV29-1 to TRBJ2-2; 9 nucleotides agree with TRBD1. This CDR3 comprises 14 residues. Unmatched junction bases numbered 7, after V lost 6 bases and J lost 5 bases. Per germline, CDR1 SQVTM and CDR2 ANQGSEA. CDR3: CSVRQGGGTGELFF. The CDR3 nucleotides are TGCAGCGTGAGACAGGGGGGAGGTACCGGGGAGCTGTTTTTT.

The chain has TRBV14 and TRBJ2-2; weak D call: TRBD1 (6 bases). The CDR3 runs 15 residues. Germline CDR1 SGHDN, CDR2 FVKESK. Trimming cost V 3 bases and J 7 bases, with 15 bases left between them. The chain's CDR3 is CASSQWGPDRGELFF. As DNA, the CDR3 is TGTGCCAGCAGCCAGTGGGGGCCCGACCGCGGGGAGCTGTTTTTT.

The chain recombines TRBV18 with TRBJ2-7; D is possibly TRBD2 (5 bases). This CDR3 region has 14 residues. Germline assignment: CDR1 KGHSH and CDR2 LQKENI. V lost 0 bases and J 9 bases, leaving 15 bases between the germline ends. The CDR3 DNA reads TGTGCCAGCTCACCACCGGGGTTCGGCGGAGGGCAGTACTTC. Encoded protein: CASSPPGFGGGQYF.

The chain links TRBV7-3 to TRBJ1-1; TRBD1 is a possible D gene (5 bases). The CDR3 contains 14 residues. The ends were cut back, 6 bases at V and 1 base at J, with 12 bases in the middle. Germline lookup yields CDR1 SGHTA and CDR2 FQGTGA. CDR3 nucleotide sequence: TGTGCCAGCAGGGACGGACAACCGAACACTGAAGCTTTCTTT. It encodes CASRDGQPNTEAFF. The entire variable domain, with the rest obtained from reference TRBV7-3 and TRBJ1-1, is as follows: GAGVSQTPSNKVTEKGKYVELRCDPISGHTALYWYRQSLGQGPEFLIYFQGTGAADDSGLPNDRFFAVRPEGSVSTLKIQRTERGDSAVYLCASRDGQPNTEAFFGQGTRLTVV.

The J gene is TRBJ2-1, the V gene TRBV5-6; 9 bases fit TRBD2. Trimming removed 2 bases from V and 10 bases from J; junction bases left unmatched: 10. CDR1 is SGHDT, CDR2 YYEEEE, per germline. CDR3 size: 15 residues. The CDR3 sequence is CASSLLAGGLREQFF. The CDR3 DNA reads as TGTGCCAGCAGCTTACTAGCGGGTGGGCTCCGGGAGCAGTTCTTC.

In its sample, this clone was seen many times. V is TRBV18 and J is TRBJ2-7; D perhaps matches TRBD2 (5 bases). Deletions cut 3 bases from V and 3 bases from J, with 15 bases between. This CDR3 region has 15 residues. Germline V gives CDR1 KGHSH, CDR2 LQKENI. The CDR3 sequence is CASSPSGDVGYEQYF. CDR3 DNA sequence: TGTGCCAGCTCACCGTCCGGGGATGTAGGCTACGAGCAGTACTTC.

This clone was observed a single time. The chain is built from TRBV28 and TRBJ2-1; 9 bases are shared with TRBD2. The trim removed 5 bases at V and 3 bases at J, leaving 5 bases unmatched. The CDR3 spans 15 residues. Germline-derived CDR1 and CDR2 are MDHEN and SYDVKM. The CDR3 protein is CASSGLAGIYNEQFF. In DNA form, the CDR3 reads TGTGCCAGCAGTGGGCTAGCGGGGATCTACAATGAGCAGTTCTTC.

The chain couples TRBV4-2 to TRBJ2-2; 7 bases agree with TRBD2. The CDR3 runs 16 residues. Germline CDR1 reads LGHNA; CDR2 reads YNFKEQ. Unmatched junction bases numbered 5, after V lost 4 bases and J lost 0 bases. CDR3: CASSPRAGANTGELFF. The CDR3 bases are TGTGCCAGCAGCCCCAGGGCGGGGGCGAACACCGGGGAGCTGTTTTTT.